The following is a T cell receptor (beta chain) sequence with its context. The antigen is not known. This sample is drawn from a study of blood T cells in healthy people across ages. There were at least 6 micrograms of total RNA extracted from every sample. Study outcomes and limitations: The CMV status of each donor remained undetermined, and this could have confounded shifts in expanded clonotypes.

Primed by a sample-barcoded 5' primer and a J-beta primer mix, a second PCR proceeded for 7 to 11 cycles. Template switching added a 12-random-nucleotide identifier to every cDNA molecule. A single record per CDR3 protein comes from TCRdb applying MiXCR to the 5' RACE reads. The sample has some 1.8 million distinct CDR3 sequences, roughly two fifths seen once. This clonotype was sampled from a human donor in good health. The specimen was blood.

CDR3 region: CASSLQSDTEAFF. CDR3 nucleotides: TGTGCCAGCAGCCTCCAGTCGGACACTGAAGCTTTCTTT. The chain employs TRBV7-2 and TRBJ1-1; D remains unclear. With 5 bases removed from V and 3 bases from J, the gap between germline ends came to 10 bases. The germline CDR1 and CDR2 sequences are SGHTA and FQGNSA. There are 13 residues in the CDR3. The whole variable domain, filled in from reference TRBV7-2 and TRBJ1-1, reads GAGVSQSPSNKVTEKGKDVELRCDPISGHTALYWYRQSLGQGLEFLIYFQGNSAPDKSGLPSDRFSAERTGGSVSTLTIQRTQQEDSAVYLCASSLQSDTEAFFGQGTRLTVV.